This T cell receptor (beta chain) was recovered during a study of blood T cells in healthy people across ages. Findings and limits, study-wide: Among T cells, TCR beta diversity per million cells dropped roughly linearly as age rose. A greater number of naive CD4+ cells and higher diversity distinguished long-lived donors from aged donors.

The CDR3 length is 17 residues. V was trimmed by 5 bases and J by 1 base, leaving 17 bases between them. The germline V gene encodes CDR1 SGHVS and CDR2 FNYEAQ. Isolated PBMCs totaled at least 7 million in each sample. Details on this clonotype: Its specificity is not known.

Through a sample-barcoded 5' primer and a J-beta primer mix, a second PCR was run for about 6 to 11 cycles. Every cDNA was tagged by a template-switch adaptor with 12 random nucleotides. TCRdb called the 5' RACE reads again in MiXCR, with one record for every CDR3 protein. Seen here are hundreds of thousands of distinct CDR3 sequences, approximately 44% observed once, and the top ten hold under 20%. Material: blood. The sequence derives from a man in his sixties in good health. The chain carries TRBV7-6 and TRBJ2-2; tentatively, D is TRBD1 (6 bases). CDR3 sequence reads: CASSVYAGTKNTGELFF. The CDR3 DNA follows: TGTGCCAGCAGCGTCTACGCCGGGACAAAGAACACCGGGGAGCTGTTTTTT.